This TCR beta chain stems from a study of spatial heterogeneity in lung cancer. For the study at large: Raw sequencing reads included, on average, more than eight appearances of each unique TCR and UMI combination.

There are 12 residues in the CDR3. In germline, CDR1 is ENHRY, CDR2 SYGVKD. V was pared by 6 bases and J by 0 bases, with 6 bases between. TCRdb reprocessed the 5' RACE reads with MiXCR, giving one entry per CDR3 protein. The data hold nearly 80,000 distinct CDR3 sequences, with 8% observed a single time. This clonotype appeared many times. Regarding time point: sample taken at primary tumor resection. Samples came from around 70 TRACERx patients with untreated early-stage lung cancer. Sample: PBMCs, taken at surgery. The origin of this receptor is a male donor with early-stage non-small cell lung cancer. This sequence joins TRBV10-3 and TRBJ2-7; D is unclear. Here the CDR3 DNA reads TGTGCCATCAGCATAGACTCCTACGAGCAGTACTTC. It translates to CAISIDSYEQYF.